Shown below are 26 T cell receptor beta chains from a single sample sequenced in a study of blood T cell repertoires in COVID-19. TCRdb's table, derived via immunoSEQ multiplex PCR, lists solely in-frame clones and lacks some. The sample shows roughly 320,000 clones, 85% to 95% of them seen only once. The sequenced sample was PBMCs or T cells enriched from blood (not recorded which). These receptors originate from a woman aged 25-40 years who had been exposed to COVID-19.

The CDR3 nucleotides are TGTGCCAGCAGCAAAGGGGGAGGGAACGGGTATCAGCCCCAGCATTTT. This translates into CASSKGGGNGYQPQHF. The chain employs TRBV9 and TRBJ1-5; tentatively, D is TRBD1 (6 bases). CDR1 is SGDLS and CDR2 is YYNGEE in the germline V gene. V gave up 4 bases and J gave up 5 bases, with 19 bases separating them. The CDR3 consists of 16 residues.

The chain is built from TRBV7-2 and TRBJ1-1, with TRBD1 matching over 7 bases. CDR3 size: 16 residues. The V and J ends lost 3 bases and 2 bases, in that order; junction bases with no gene match: 9. Germline values: CDR1 SGHTA, CDR2 FQGNSA. CDR3 sequence: CASSFRQGEGNTEAFF. CDR3 nucleotides: TGTGCCAGCAGCTTCAGACAGGGAGAGGGTAACACTGAAGCTTTCTTT.

The rearrangement links TRBV19 to TRBJ1-2; perhaps TRBD1 as D (5 bases). CDR3 length: 14 residues. V lost 4 bases to trimming and J lost 6 bases, with 15 bases between them. Germline V gene lookup returns CDR1 LNHDA and CDR2 SQIVND (reference sequence). The CDR3 region has the DNA TGTGCCAGTAGTAGGGGGGATCTTCGGGATGGCTACACCTTC. As protein: CASSRGDLRDGYTF.

The chain has TRBV15 and TRBJ2-2; 7 positions match TRBD1. Germline CDR1 and CDR2: LNHNV and YYDKDF (reference sequence). This CDR3 contains 15 residues. The V segment lost 3 bases and the J segment 5 bases; nucleotides outside the gene matches: 6. This CDR3 is CATSSTTGITGELFF. CDR3 nucleotide sequence: TGTGCCACCAGCAGTACGACAGGGATAACCGGGGAGCTGTTTTTT.

The rearrangement links TRBV27 to TRBJ2-7, with unresolved D. Trimming shortened V by 3 bases and J by 0 bases, and 9 bases separated the two germline ends. The CDR3 spans 14 residues. Germline CDR1 MNHEY, CDR2 SMNVEV (reference sequence). The CDR3 nucleotides are TGTGCCAGCAGTTTTTCTCTGAGCTCCTACGAGCAGTACTTC. Its protein product is CASSFSLSSYEQYF.

The chain has TRBV13 and TRBJ2-7; maybe TRBD2 (6 bases). V was pared by 5 bases and J by 3 bases, with 17 bases between. This CDR3 comprises 15 residues. The germline CDR1 and CDR2 sequences are PRHDT and FYEKMQ (reference sequence). CDR3 region: CASSPARGPGYEQYF. CDR3 bases: TGTGCCAGCAGCCCCGCGCGGGGCCCAGGCTACGAGCAGTACTTC.

This sequence joins TRBV7-9 and TRBJ1-1; D may be TRBD1 (6 bases). V was shortened by 3 bases and J by 5 bases, with 10 bases between the two germline ends. The CDR3 has 13 residues. The germline CDR1 and CDR2 sequences are SEHNR and FQNEAQ (reference sequence). CDR3 in amino acids: CASSLYRETEAFF. CDR3 coding DNA: TGTGCCAGCAGCTTGTACAGGGAAACTGAAGCTTTCTTT.

V is TRBV19 and J is TRBJ1-5, with D unclear. Germline CDR1 reads LNHDA; CDR2 reads SQIVND (reference sequence). V dropped 4 bases and J dropped 1 base, with 11 bases sitting between them. The CDR3 length is 15 residues. CDR3 sequence reads: CASSTSTGSNQPQHF. The CDR3 bases are TGTGCCAGTAGTACCTCGACGGGAAGCAATCAGCCCCAGCATTTT.

V and J are TRBV5-4 and TRBJ1-1; 8 bases fit TRBD1. CDR1 and CDR2 from the germline V gene are SGHNT and YYREEE (reference sequence). CDR3 size: 14 residues. V lost 3 bases and J lost 4; bases outside the gene matches: 5. The CDR3: CASSWKTGATEAFF. CDR3 bases: TGTGCCAGCAGCTGGAAGACAGGGGCCACTGAAGCTTTCTTT.

The chain combines TRBV27 with TRBJ1-2; D ambiguous. This CDR3 has 13 amino acids. CDR1 MNHEY and CDR2 SMNVEV come from the germline V gene (reference sequence). The V end was cut by 3 bases, the J end by 5 bases, with 10 bases between. CDR3 DNA sequence: TGTGCCAGCAGTTTTTCCCCCGAGTATGGCTACACCTTC. Translation gives CASSFSPEYGYTF.

This rearrangement joins TRBV7-9 to TRBJ2-5; tentative D call: TRBD1 (5 bases). The CDR3 extends over 14 amino acids. Germline lookup yields CDR1 SEHNR and CDR2 FQNEAQ (reference sequence). Trimming shortened V by 1 base and J by 0 bases, and 6 bases separated the two germline ends. CDR3 sequence: CASSLGQNQETQYF. CDR3 in DNA: TGTGCCAGCAGCTTAGGACAGAACCAAGAGACCCAGTACTTC.

The chain couples TRBV19 to TRBJ1-1; D ambiguous. Germline values: CDR1 LNHDA, CDR2 SQIVND (reference sequence). The V end lost 1 base, the J end lost 3 bases, and 9 bases lay between the germline ends. The CDR3 totals 14 residues. CDR3 DNA sequence: TGTGCCAGTAGTATAGTCTACAGTTACACTGAAGCTTTCTTT. It encodes CASSIVYSYTEAFF.

CDR3 region: CASSLIQGSLEAFF. In nucleotides, the CDR3 is TGTGCCAGCAGTTTAATTCAGGGCTCCCTTGAAGCTTTCTTT. V usage is TRBV27 and J usage is TRBJ1-1, with a possible D match to TRBD1 (5 bases). The germline V gene has CDR1 MNHEY and CDR2 SMNVEV (reference sequence). The V gene lost 2 bases and the J gene lost 7 bases, with 14 bases spanning the gap. The CDR3 length is 14 residues.

The CDR3 nucleotides are TGCGCCAGCAGCCAAGATCCACCGGGGGATTGCGAGCAGTACTTC. It is translated as CASSQDPPGDCEQYF. V gene TRBV4-3 combines with J gene TRBJ2-7, with D tentatively TRBD2 (6 bases). The CDR3 length is 15 residues. Trimming shortened V by 0 bases and J by 6 bases, and 15 bases separated the two germline ends. Per the germline V gene, CDR1 is LGHNA and CDR2 is YSLEER.

This clone was recorded only once. The chain uses TRBV19 and TRBJ1-4, with D hard to call. Per the germline V gene, CDR1 is LNHDA and CDR2 is SQIVND (reference sequence). The CDR3 length is 14 residues. Trimming took off 5 bases at V and 8 bases at J, with 15 bases between the two ends. The CDR3 here is CASSAQVFREKLFF. DNA of the CDR3: TGTGCCAGTAGTGCTCAGGTCTTTAGGGAAAAACTGTTTTTT. The variable domain in full, with the rest retrieved from reference TRBV19 and TRBJ1-4, is DGGITQSPKYLFRKEGQNVTLSCEQNLNHDAMYWYRQDPGQGLRLIYYSQIVNDFQKGDIAEGYSVSREKKESFPLTVTSAQKNPTAFYLCASSAQVFREKLFFGSGTQLSVL.

This chain joins TRBV9 and TRBJ1-2, with a tentative D call TRBD1 (5 bases). The germline gives CDR1 SGDLS, CDR2 YYNGEE. The CDR3 is made up of 14 amino acids. Deletions cut 9 bases from V and 0 bases from J, with 15 bases between. Here the CDR3 DNA reads TGTGCCACGACAAGACAGACTGCTAACTATGGCTACACCTTC. Its protein is CATTRQTANYGYTF. Based on the CDR3 plus reference TRBV9 and TRBJ1-2, the full variable domain is DSGVTQTPKHLITATGQRVTLRCSPRSGDLSVYWYQQSLDQGLQFLIQYYNGEERAKGNILERFSAQQFPDLHSELNLSSLELGDSALYFCATTRQTANYGYTFGSGTRLTVV.

This chain connects TRBV19 to TRBJ1-1; TRBD1 might be the D (6 bases). V gave up 5 bases and J gave up 8 bases, with 9 bases separating them. The CDR3 is made up of 11 amino acids. CDR1 and CDR2 (germline): LNHDA, SQIVND (reference sequence). The CDR3: CASSYTGEAFF. The CDR3 DNA is TGTGCCAGTAGTTACACAGGGGAAGCTTTCTTT.

The chain joins TRBV19 to TRBJ1-4; D may be TRBD1 (5 bases). The CDR3 extends over 15 amino acids. Trimming removed 3 bases from V and 10 bases from J, with 18 bases in between. The V gene's germline CDR1 is LNHDA and CDR2 SQIVND (reference sequence). This CDR3 reads CASSIPGSSIGKLFF. CDR3 DNA sequence: TGTGCCAGTAGTATTCCAGGGTCCTCGATTGGAAAACTGTTTTTT.

The chain has TRBV7-2 and TRBJ2-1, with 9 bases that match TRBD1. The V and J ends lost 5 bases and 4 bases, in that order; junction bases with no gene match: 6. The germline V gene encodes CDR1 SGHTA and CDR2 FQGNSA. This CDR3 contains 15 residues. The CDR3 DNA is TGTGCCAGCAGCACCAGAGGACAGGGGTACAATGAGCAGTTCTTC. Residues: CASSTRGQGYNEQFF.

The chain joins TRBV7-2 to TRBJ1-1; 9 nucleotides agree with TRBD1. The germline V gene encodes CDR1 SGHTA and CDR2 FQGNSA. This CDR3 has 18 amino acids. Trimming removed 5 bases from V and 1 base from J; junction bases left unmatched: 14. In DNA form, the CDR3 reads TGTGCCAGCAGCCCGAGCCCCGGGACAGGGTCAACGAACACTGAAGCTTTCTTT. It yields the protein CASSPSPGTGSTNTEAFF.

The J gene is TRBJ2-1, the V gene TRBV29-1, with D possibly matching TRBD1 (6 bases). V was clipped by 1 base and J by 0 bases, with 7 bases between them. Germline V CDR1 and CDR2: SQVTM, ANQGSEA. This CDR3 is built from 14 residues. The CDR3 is CSVEAGDSYNEQFF. As DNA, the CDR3 is TGCAGCGTTGAAGCAGGGGACTCCTACAATGAGCAGTTCTTC.

The rearrangement joins TRBV11-3 to TRBJ2-5; 12 bases line up with TRBD2. CDR3 length: 18 residues. V lost 0 bases and J lost 5; bases outside the gene matches: 10. Germline CDR1 reads SGHNT; CDR2 reads YENEEA. The CDR3 sequence is CASSLDRPSGGVRETQYF. Here the CDR3 DNA reads TGTGCCAGCAGCTTAGATCGCCCTAGCGGGGGGGTGAGGGAGACCCAGTACTTC. Drawing the rest from reference TRBV11-3 and TRBJ2-5, the complete variable domain is EAGVVQSPRYKIIEKKQPVAFWCNPISGHNTLYWYLQNLGQGPELLIRYENEEAVDDSQLPKDRFSAERLKGVDSTLKIQPAELGDSAVYLCASSLDRPSGGVRETQYFGPGTRLLVL.

V gene TRBV5-4 combines with J gene TRBJ1-1, with TRBD1 matching over 9 bases. Germline V gene lookup returns CDR1 SGHNT and CDR2 YYREEE (reference sequence). This CDR3 spans 15 amino acids. The V and J ends lost 4 bases and 0 bases, in that order; junction bases with no gene match: 4. CDR3 loop: CASSRDRVMNTEAFF. CDR3 sequence (DNA): TGTGCCAGCAGCAGGGACAGGGTCATGAACACTGAAGCTTTCTTT. The full variable domain, in which reference TRBV5-4 and TRBJ1-1 provide the parts outside the CDR3, is ETGVTQSPTHLIKTRGQQVTLRCSSQSGHNTVSWYQQALGQGPQFIFQYYREEENGRGNFPPRFSGLQFPNYSSELNVNALELDDSALYLCASSRDRVMNTEAFFGQGTRLTVV.

The chain couples TRBV2 to TRBJ1-6; 9 bases line up with TRBD1. The J segment lost 10 bases and the V segment lost 6 bases, leaving 16 bases of the junction unmatched. CDR1 and CDR2 from the germline V gene are SNHLY and FYNNEI. The length of the CDR3 is 17 residues. The CDR3 reads CASSRGQGRLRVSPLHF. CDR3 in DNA: TGTGCCAGCAGCCGAGGACAGGGGCGTCTGAGAGTCTCACCCCTCCACTTT.

V gene TRBV27 combines with J gene TRBJ2-1, with D unclear. The CDR3 covers 13 residues. Germline lookup yields CDR1 MNHEY and CDR2 SMNVEV (reference sequence). The germline V and J ends were trimmed by 0 bases and 5 bases, with 5 bases remaining between them. CDR3 loop: CASSLSQNNEQFF. The DNA for the CDR3 is TGTGCCAGCAGTTTATCGCAGAACAATGAGCAGTTCTTC.

The chain is built from TRBV10-1 and TRBJ1-3, with D hard to call. CDR1 and CDR2 (germline): WNHNN, SYGVQD (reference sequence). Trimming stripped 2 bases from V and 5 bases from J, with 7 bases between. The CDR3 spans 13 residues. This chain's CDR3 is CASSEGGRNTIYF. The CDR3 DNA follows: TGCGCCAGCAGTGAGGGCGGCCGAAACACCATATATTTT.